These 9 T cell receptor beta chains originate from one sample sequenced in a study of blood T cell repertoires in COVID-19. Clones were read by immunoSEQ multiplex PCR, and TCRdb kept only the in-frame ones, dropping some. Found here are about 160,000 clones, over 75% of them singletons; the top ten hold 6.6%. The sample consisted of PBMCs or T cells enriched from blood (not recorded which). These receptors came from a woman between 50 and 59 years old who had recovered from COVID-19.

V and J are TRBV30 and TRBJ2-7, with D maybe TRBD1 (7 bases). The CDR3 is 17 amino acids. The germline V and J ends were trimmed by 1 base and 0 bases, with 19 bases remaining between them. The germline gives CDR1 GTSNPN, CDR2 SVGIG (reference sequence). The CDR3 protein is CAWSGRGLVADSYEQYF. The CDR3 DNA follows: TGTGCCTGGAGTGGGAGGGGGCTTGTAGCGGACTCCTACGAGCAGTACTTC.

V usage is TRBV21-1 and J usage is TRBJ2-7; the table gives TRBD2 as D, unverified against the DNA. TRBV21-1 represents a pseudogene. The length of the CDR3 is 17 residues. The DNA for the CDR3 is TGTGCCAGCAGCAGGAGACTAGCGGGGGGGCCGGATTACGAGCAGTACTTC. Its protein is CASSRRLAGGPDYEQYF.

The rearrangement uses TRBV19 and TRBJ2-5, with D possibly TRBD2 on 6 matching bases. Germline V gives CDR1 LNHDA, CDR2 SQIVND (reference sequence). V lost 6 bases and J lost 5, with 13 bases in between. The CDR3 runs to 13 residues. CDR3 in amino acids: CASSGSGRETQYF. The CDR3 nucleotides read TGTGCCAGTAGCGGATCGGGGAGGGAGACCCAGTACTTC.

This clone was seen a few times. The CDR3 region is CASSDTSGGATDTQYF. CDR3 DNA: TGTGCCAGCAGTGACACTAGCGGGGGGGCCACAGATACGCAGTATTTT. The chain recombines TRBV6-4 with TRBJ2-3; TRBD2 aligns across 13 bases. J lost 2 bases, V lost 2 bases, and 1 base had no gene match. Germline V gene data show CDR1 as MRHNA and CDR2 as SNTAGT. This CDR3 has 16 amino acids.

The chain joins TRBV4-2 to TRBJ2-7; the match to TRBD2 covers 16 bases. The CDR3 runs 20 residues. The V gene's germline CDR1 is LGHNA and CDR2 YNFKEQ. Germline trimming cut 0 bases from V and 0 bases from J; bases unmatched to any gene: 8. The CDR3 nucleotides are TGTGCCAGCAGCCAAGACCGGCAGGGGACTAGCGGGGGGGCCTCCTACGAGCAGTACTTC. This gives the protein CASSQDRQGTSGGASYEQYF.

The CDR3 loop is CASTPTGVQETQYF. Written as DNA, the CDR3 is TGTGCCAGCACCCCGACAGGGGTACAAGAGACCCAGTACTTC. The rearrangement links TRBV7-6 to TRBJ2-5, with 8 nucleotides matching TRBD1. The CDR3 spans 14 residues. Germline V gene lookup returns CDR1 SGHVS and CDR2 FNYEAQ. V shed 7 bases and J 2 bases; nucleotides not matched to a gene: 6.

This chain links TRBV7-9 with TRBJ2-7; 8 nucleotides line up with TRBD1. Unmatched junction bases numbered 4, after V lost 5 bases and J lost 7 bases. Germline CDR1 and CDR2: SEHNR and FQNEAQ (reference sequence). The CDR3 totals 12 residues. CDR3 in amino acids: CASSPDRGEQYF. The DNA of the CDR3 is TGTGCCAGCAGCCCAGACAGGGGAGAGCAGTACTTC. The whole variable domain, remainder taken from reference TRBV7-9 and TRBJ2-7, is DTGVSQNPRHKITKRGQNVTFRCDPISEHNRLYWYRQTLGQGPEFLTYFQNEAQLEKSRLLSDRFSAERPKGSFSTLEIQRTEQGDSAMYLCASSPDRGEQYFGPGTRLTVT.

The chain carries TRBV11-2 and TRBJ1-3; no firm D call. Germline V CDR1 and CDR2: SGHAT, FQNNGV. The length of the CDR3 is 14 residues. Deletions cut 3 bases from V and 4 bases from J, with 10 bases between. The CDR3 region is CASSFSERGNTIYF. As DNA, the CDR3 is TGTGCCAGCAGCTTTTCCGAGAGAGGAAACACCATATATTTT.

This clone was seen more than once but under ten times. The V gene is TRBV5-1, the J gene TRBJ1-1; tentatively, D is TRBD1 (6 bases). The CDR3 extends over 13 amino acids. The V and J ends lost 4 bases and 5 bases respectively, with 12 bases between them. Looked up from germline, CDR1 is SGHRS and CDR2 is YFSETQ. This chain's CDR3 is CASSPGQKTEAFF. Here the CDR3 DNA reads TGCGCCAGCAGCCCTGGACAGAAGACTGAAGCTTTCTTT.